This T cell receptor beta chain was captured by sequencing in a study of T cell repertoires in aging, cancer and after chemotherapy. Peripheral blood genomic DNA, not sorted cells or RNA, was the template. Multiplex touch-down PCR with TRB-A/B primers amplified rearranged V-D-J TRB sequences. TCRdb reprocessed the multiplex PCR reads via MiXCR and lists one record per CDR3 protein. The table records about 19,000 distinct CDR3 sequences, roughly two fifths of them present only once. Germline V gives CDR1 GTSNPN, CDR2 SVGIG (reference sequence). This CDR3 contains 15 residues. The junction had 10 bases not matched to a gene; V was cut back by 5 bases and J by 6 bases. This clonotype was observed a handful of times.

V and J are TRBV30 and TRBJ2-2, with TRBD1 matching 9 bases. This TCR derives from a human donor with a solid tumor. What was sequenced was blood. This CDR3 is CAWHPGTGLAGELFF. In DNA, the CDR3 is TGTGCCTGGCATCCCGGGACAGGGCTTGCCGGGGAGCTGTTTTTT.